This T cell receptor beta chain was recorded in a study of blood T cell repertoires in COVID-19. This clone was observed a few times. Seattle patient enrollment occurred during active infection, with longitudinal follow-up thereafter. Germline CDR1 and CDR2: MNHEY and SMNVEV (reference sequence). V shed 8 bases, J shed 8 bases, and the junction held 7 bases outside the gene matches. The length of the CDR3 is 12 residues. In the original workflow: Reference gene primer amplification in the assay estimated nucleated cell counts. Method: immunoSEQ multiplex PCR; TCRdb's copy keeps in-frame clones and lacks some. That table is the source of V, J and clone size, and D and trimming were worked out from the DNA. The sample lists roughly 190,000 clones, roughly 80% seen once, with around 7.8% in the top ten.

The V call is TRBV27, the J call TRBJ1-2; 8 bases match TRBD1. Sequencing was carried out using peripheral blood. This clonotype originated in a woman aged 60-70 years with COVID-19, enrolled during active disease. In nucleotides, the CDR3 is TGTGCCAGCCGGACAGGGTCGACCGGCTACACCTTC. It translates to CASRTGSTGYTF.